A single sample gave rise to the 10 T cell receptor beta chains below, sequenced in a study of shared clonotypes between healthy human individuals. Sequencing used immunoSEQ multiplex PCR; TCRdb keeps in-frame clones, though not all of them. This repertoire shows roughly 2.6 million clones, roughly 92% found once; its top ten account for around 0.14%. The sequenced sample consisted of naive CD4+ T cells sorted from blood. As for subset: CD45RA+ positively selected. The source is a man aged 18 to 35 in good health.

The J gene is TRBJ2-3, the V gene TRBV9, with 8 bases lining up with TRBD1. V shed 4 bases, J shed 3 bases, and the junction held 13 bases outside the gene matches. CDR3 length: 17 amino acids. The germline gives CDR1 SGDLS, CDR2 YYNGEE. The CDR3 spells CASSPSFWTGSTDTQYF. The CDR3 DNA follows: TGTGCCAGCAGCCCTTCTTTCTGGACAGGGAGTACAGATACGCAGTATTTT.

The gene calls are TRBV2 and TRBJ2-7; D possibly corresponds to TRBD1 (7 bases). V gave up 4 bases and J gave up 2 bases, with 12 bases separating them. CDR1 is SNHLY, CDR2 FYNNEI, per germline. There are 14 residues in the CDR3. CDR3 bases: TGTGCCAGCAGTGCGATCAGGGGGGCCTACGAGCAGTACTTC. Translating it yields CASSAIRGAYEQYF.

V usage is TRBV12-5 and J usage is TRBJ1-1; the D gene is possibly TRBD1 (5 bases). Trimming left V 6 bases short and J 2 bases short, with 16 bases between. This CDR3 spans 15 amino acids. CDR1 and CDR2 (germline): LGHNT, FRNRAP. CDR3 sequence (DNA): TGTGCTAGTGGCTTCGTGCTCGGGGACAACACTGAAGCTTTCTTT. Amino acid sequence: CASGFVLGDNTEAFF.

This clone was counted once. V gene TRBV10-3 combines with J gene TRBJ2-3, with D possibly called TRBD1 or TRBD2 (5 bases each). Trimming shortened V by 8 bases and J by 0 bases, and 15 bases separated the two germline ends. Germline CDR1 is ENHRY and CDR2 is SYGVKD. The CDR3 is 15 residues long. The CDR3 region is CAISRDGPSTDTQYF. The DNA for the CDR3 is TGTGCCATCTCCCGGGACGGACCTAGCACAGATACGCAGTATTTT.

The chain has TRBV7-2 and TRBJ2-7, with TRBD2 matching 7 bases. The CDR3 sequence is 16 residues long. Germline CDR1 is SGHTA and CDR2 is FQGNSA. V trimming: 1 base; J trimming: 2 bases; junction bases outside the gene matches: 8. Here the CDR3 DNA reads TGTGCCAGCAGCTTAGAGGCGGGGGTCCTCCCCTACGAGCAGTACTTC. This sequence encodes CASSLEAGVLPYEQYF.

J is TRBJ2-5 and V is TRBV5-1; no definite D call. The V gene's germline CDR1 is SGHRS and CDR2 YFSETQ. The CDR3 extends over 14 amino acids. The V end was cut by 2 bases, the J end by 2 bases, with 10 bases between. The CDR3 region is CASSFAVGQETQYF. DNA of the CDR3: TGCGCCAGCAGCTTCGCGGTCGGACAAGAGACCCAGTACTTC.

A remark on this clone: The same CDR3 can be traced to other DNA sequences in this sample. The chain employs TRBV18 and TRBJ2-2, with 9 bases identical to TRBD2. Trimming cost V 0 bases and J 2 bases; bases outside gene matches: 1. In germline, CDR1 is KGHSH, CDR2 LQKENI. This CDR3 is 16 amino acids long. Here the CDR3 reads CASSPPSGSNTGELFF. DNA of the CDR3: TGTGCCAGCTCACCACCTAGCGGGAGCAACACCGGGGAGCTGTTTTTT.

The chain recombines TRBV6-1 with TRBJ2-7; a possible D gene is TRBD1 (5 bases). Germline lookup yields CDR1 MNHNS and CDR2 SASEGT. The CDR3 consists of 13 residues. V was trimmed by 7 bases and J by 7 bases, leaving 17 bases between them. CDR3 sequence reads: CASTIQGFREQYF. CDR3 sequence (DNA): TGTGCCAGCACGATTCAGGGCTTTAGGGAGCAGTACTTC.

This clone appeared a single time. This sequence joins TRBV6-6 and TRBJ2-7; maybe TRBD2 (5 bases). Germline-derived CDR1 and CDR2 are MNHNY and SVGAGI (reference sequence). There are 12 residues in the CDR3. The V and J ends lost 10 bases and 1 base respectively, with 11 bases between them. The CDR3 DNA follows: TGTGCCACGCGGGTCGGGTCCTACGAGCAGTACTTC. Translating it yields CATRVGSYEQYF.

The chain is built from TRBV18 and TRBJ2-3, with 7 nucleotides matching TRBD2. The germline gives CDR1 KGHSH, CDR2 LQKENI. Trimming at V came to 3 bases and at J to 4 bases, leaving 7 bases not matched to a gene. The CDR3 runs to 15 residues. The CDR3 sequence: CASSPVAGVSDTQYF. DNA for the CDR3: TGTGCCAGCTCACCCGTGGCGGGAGTATCAGATACGCAGTATTTT.